The present entry profiles one T cell receptor beta chain with its context. Its antigen is unknown. This entry belongs to a study of graft-versus-host responses after intestinal transplantation. About the research overall: Each transplant was multivisceral, liver-intestinal, or isolated intestinal. Uniformly, recipients were administered anti-thymocyte globulin induction with subsequent tacrolimus and steroids for approximately 3 years. General observations from the study: Analysis identified GvH clones in recipient marrow, with some appearing first in ileum or blood.

The germline gives CDR1 SGHTA, CDR2 FQGNSA. This CDR3 has 17 amino acids. V dropped 5 bases and J dropped 3; count of bases not matched to a gene: 10. TCRdb keeps only in-frame clones here, not all; method: immunoSEQ multiplex PCR. The data contain around 40,000 clones, roughly 96% of them seen just once; the ten biggest clones take up about 0.54%. V usage is TRBV7-2 and J usage is TRBJ2-3; 11 nucleotides agree with TRBD2. The sample in question was unstimulated CD8+ T cells sorted from spleen or lymph node cells, obtained before transplant. The receptor was isolated from a human donor who was the organ donor for an intestinal transplant. Here the CDR3 DNA reads TGTGCCAGCAGCAGTATAGCGGGGGGGCCGGGGACAGATACGCAGTATTTT. Translating it yields CASSSIAGGPGTDTQYF. Using reference TRBV7-2 and TRBJ2-3 for the parts outside the CDR3, the full variable domain is GAGVSQSPSNKVTEKGKDVELRCDPISGHTALYWYRQSLGQGLEFLIYFQGNSAPDKSGLPSDRFSAERTGGSVSTLTIQRTQQEDSAVYLCASSSIAGGPGTDTQYFGPGTRLTVL.